This entry lists 5 T cell receptor beta chains sequenced from one sample in a study of monozygotic twins with inflammatory bowel disease (dated by TCRdb to between 2018 and 2020). The method was 5' RACE. The listed sequencing device is Illumina HiSeq 2500. TCRdb reprocessed the public reads and reports one entry per CDR3 protein sequence, without DNA. The sample table on file contains more than 110,000 distinct CDR3 sequences. The ten most abundant clones make up 1% to 1.5% of the sample. What was sequenced was blood. Every receptor here comes from a human donor with ulcerative colitis or Crohn's disease, or a healthy co-twin of an affected twin (not recorded which).

V is TRBV20-1 and J is TRBJ2-1; no DNA is available, so the TRBD2 call from TCRdb remains unchecked. Germline V gene sequence: CDR1 DFQATT, CDR2 SNEGSKA (reference sequence). This CDR3 comprises 14 residues. The CDR3 protein is CSAWTISYDNEQFF.

This chain uses TRBV7-3 with TRBJ2-1; TCRdb reports TRBD2, a call that lacks DNA to check it against. Germline-derived CDR1 and CDR2 are SGHTA and FQGTGA. The CDR3 is 16 amino acids. This CDR3 is CASSSGLADPYNEQFF.

The chain is built from TRBV5-1 and TRBJ2-1; the D gene TCRdb calls, TRBD2, cannot be checked with no DNA. The CDR3 contains 15 residues. Germline assignment: CDR1 SGHRS and CDR2 YFSETQ. The CDR3 sequence: CASSLSGSRNNEQFF. The complete variable domain, with remaining parts taken from reference TRBV5-1 and TRBJ2-1, reads KAGVTQTPRYLIKTRGQQVTLSCSPISGHRSVSWYQQTPGQGLQFLFEYFSETQRNKGNFPGRFSGRQFSNSRSEMNVSTLELGDSALYLCASSLSGSRNNEQFFGPGTRLTVL.

The rearrangement joins TRBV7-9 to TRBJ2-7; TCRdb calls TRBD1, which cannot be checked without DNA. This CDR3 is built from 15 residues. The V gene's germline CDR1 is SEHNR and CDR2 FQNEAQ (reference sequence). This CDR3 is CASSLRPGTLYEQYF.

This rearrangement joins TRBV20-1 to TRBJ1-4; the TRBD1 assignment by TCRdb is unverifiable without DNA. The CDR3 extends over 15 amino acids. CDR1 is DFQATT, CDR2 SNEGSKA, per germline (reference sequence). The CDR3 reads CSAPRQGALIEKLFF.